The text below deals with one T cell receptor (beta chain). A few counts support this clonotype. It lacks a known antigen. The input lacks base qualities; no much larger clone sits a single base away. The entry originates in a study of early T cells in non-severe SARS-CoV-2 infection (dated by TCRdb to the early 2020s). Background for the entire study: Bulk RNA from unsorted whole blood was used for TCR sequencing, so alpha and beta chains could not be paired. Here is what the overall study found, with its caveats: VDJdb matching was skewed toward anti-spike CD8 responses, so virus-specific expansions were likely underestimated and private and CD4 specificities were missed.

V loses 2 bases at its end and J loses 1 base; junction bases beyond the gene matches: 8. The germline V gene (reference sequence) supplies CDR1 GTSNPN and CDR2 SVGIG. Counted from cysteine to phenylalanine, this CDR3 has 15 amino acids. CDR3 DNA only is kept here, 45 bases in frame from base 1. Set within a cohort of healthcare workers in London, UK, this nested case-control study involved weekly PCR testing of nasopharyngeal swabs along with blood sampling. Healthcare workers were recruited between 23 and 31 March 2020, during the week of the UK lockdown, and were followed weekly for up to about 16 weeks. Library construction relied on 5' RACE. The sequencer was a NextSeq 500. The TCR library protocol attached unique molecular identifiers to individual cDNA molecules to correct for sequencing error and PCR bias. Both TCR alpha and beta chains were sequenced, and tight co-correlation was observed between alpha and beta sequence abundances in each sample. Per the original workflow: V gene, J gene and CDR3 annotation of TCR sequences was performed with Decombinator V4. Expanded TCRs were defined as changing significantly between any two time points under a Poisson model with p below 0.0001. TCR abundances were normalised to the total number of TCRs sequenced in each sample and reported as counts per million. MAIT TCRs were defined by TRAV1-2 paired with TRAJ12, TRAJ20 or TRAJ33, and iNKT TCRs by TRAV10 paired with TRAJ18. VDJdb, accessed 1 November 2021, was searched for CMV, EBV and SARS-CoV-2 annotated TCRs, with TCRs annotated for multiple antigens excluded. TCRdb reworked the public reads: Q25 trimming with fastp, MiXCR clone assembly, productive beta chains retained. Duplicate CDR3 protein sequences are folded into a single record with the most common DNA and genes. TCRdb, not the original authors, processed these V and J calls. Recorded for this sample are around 76,000 distinct CDR3 sequences; more than 12% of them occurred a single time. The ten largest clones add up to roughly 3.7% of the sample.

This receptor was obtained from an adult who was a healthcare worker with PCR-confirmed SARS-CoV-2 infection or an uninfected control (not recorded which). The chain employs TRBV30 and TRBJ2-7, with 7 central nucleotides matching TRBD2. Material: whole blood, obtained at baseline. The nucleotides are TGTGCCTGGAGTCCTGGTTGGGGGGGTTCCTACGAGCAGTACTTC. Its protein is CAWSPGWGGSYEQYF.